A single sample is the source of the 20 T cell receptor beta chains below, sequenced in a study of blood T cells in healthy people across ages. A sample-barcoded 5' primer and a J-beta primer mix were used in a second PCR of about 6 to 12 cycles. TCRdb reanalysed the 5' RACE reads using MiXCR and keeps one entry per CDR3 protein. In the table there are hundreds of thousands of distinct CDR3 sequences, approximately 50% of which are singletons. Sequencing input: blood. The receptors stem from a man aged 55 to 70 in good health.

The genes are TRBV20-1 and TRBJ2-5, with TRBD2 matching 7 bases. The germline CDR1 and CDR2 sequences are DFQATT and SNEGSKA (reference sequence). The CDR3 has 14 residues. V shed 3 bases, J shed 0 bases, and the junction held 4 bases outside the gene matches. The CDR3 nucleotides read TGCAGTGCTAGCCAAGCGGGGTACCAAGAGACCCAGTACTTC. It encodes CSASQAGYQETQYF.

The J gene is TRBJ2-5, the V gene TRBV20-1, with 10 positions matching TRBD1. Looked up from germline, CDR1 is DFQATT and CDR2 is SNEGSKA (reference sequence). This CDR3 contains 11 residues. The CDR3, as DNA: TGCAGGGGACAGGGGCAGGAGACCCAGTACTTC. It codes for CRGQGQETQYF.

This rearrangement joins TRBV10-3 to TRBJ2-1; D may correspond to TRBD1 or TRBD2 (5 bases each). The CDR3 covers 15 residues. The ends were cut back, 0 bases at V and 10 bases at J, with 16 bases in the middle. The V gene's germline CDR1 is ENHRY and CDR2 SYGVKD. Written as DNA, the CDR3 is TGTGCCATCAGTGAGTCTAACGGGGCCCGCGGGGAGCAGTTCTTC. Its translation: CAISESNGARGEQFF.

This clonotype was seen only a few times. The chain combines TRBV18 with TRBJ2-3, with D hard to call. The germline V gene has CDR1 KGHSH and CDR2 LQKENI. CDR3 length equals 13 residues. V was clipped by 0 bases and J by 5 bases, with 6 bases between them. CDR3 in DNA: TGTGCCAGCTCACCACCGACCGTAGATACGCAGTATTTT. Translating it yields CASSPPTVDTQYF.

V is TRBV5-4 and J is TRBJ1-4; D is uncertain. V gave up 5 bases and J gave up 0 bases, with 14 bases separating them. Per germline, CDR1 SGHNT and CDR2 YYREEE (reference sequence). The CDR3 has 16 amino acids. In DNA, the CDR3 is TGTGCCAGCAGGGCTGGGTTAGGTTCAACTAATGAAAAACTGTTTTTT. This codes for CASRAGLGSTNEKLFF.

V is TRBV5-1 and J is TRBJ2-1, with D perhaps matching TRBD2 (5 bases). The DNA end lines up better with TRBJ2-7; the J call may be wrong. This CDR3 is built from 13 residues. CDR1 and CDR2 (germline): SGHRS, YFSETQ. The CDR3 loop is CASSLVEGRKQYF. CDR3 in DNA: TGCGCCAGCAGCTTGGTTGAGGGAAGGAAGCAGTACTTC.

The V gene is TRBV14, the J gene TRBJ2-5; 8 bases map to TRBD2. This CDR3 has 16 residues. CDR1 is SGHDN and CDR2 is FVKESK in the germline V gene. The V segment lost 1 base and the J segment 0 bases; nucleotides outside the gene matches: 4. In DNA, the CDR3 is TGTGCCAGCAGCCAAGGGCGGGGGGCATACCAAGAGACCCAGTACTTC. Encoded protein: CASSQGRGAYQETQYF. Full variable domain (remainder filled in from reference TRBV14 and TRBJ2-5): EAGVTQFPSHSVIEKGQTVTLRCDPISGHDNLYWYRRVMGKEIKFLLHFVKESKQDESGMPNNRFLAERTGGTYSTLKVQPAELEDSGVYFCASSQGRGAYQETQYFGPGTRLLVL.

CDR3 residues: CSVEDRVTANYGYTF. In nucleotides, the CDR3 is TGCAGCGTTGAAGATCGGGTCACCGCTAACTATGGCTACACCTTC. The chain links TRBV29-1 to TRBJ1-2; D is uncertain. Trimming removed 0 bases at V and 0 bases at J, with 11 bases between. This CDR3 contains 15 residues. Germline CDR1 is SQVTM and CDR2 is ANQGSEA.

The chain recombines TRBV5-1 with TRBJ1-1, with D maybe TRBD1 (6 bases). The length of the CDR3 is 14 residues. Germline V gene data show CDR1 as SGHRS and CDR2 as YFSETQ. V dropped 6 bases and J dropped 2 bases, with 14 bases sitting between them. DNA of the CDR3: TGCGCCAGCACCCAGGGGCCGTCAAACACTGAAGCTTTCTTT. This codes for CASTQGPSNTEAFF.

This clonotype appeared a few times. The CDR3 loop reads CASSKQGAKNIQYF. CDR3 nucleotides: TGTGCCAGCAGCAAACAGGGGGCCAAAAACATTCAGTACTTC. The V call is TRBV28, the J call TRBJ2-4; 7 nucleotides line up with TRBD1. V was pared by 6 bases and J by 1 base, with 3 bases of the junction left unmatched. Germline V lookup: CDR1 MDHEN, CDR2 SYDVKM. The CDR3 is made up of 14 amino acids. Combining the CDR3 with reference TRBV28 and TRBJ2-4 gives the whole variable domain DVKVTQSSRYLVKRTGEKVFLECVQDMDHENMFWYRQDPGLGLRLIYFSYDVKMKEKGDIPEGYSVSREKKERFSLILESASTNQTSMYLCASSKQGAKNIQYFGAGTRLSVL.

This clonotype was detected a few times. The CDR3 loop is CSASPIGGPYSTDTQYF. Here the CDR3 DNA reads TGCAGTGCTAGTCCCATCGGGGGCCCCTATAGCACAGATACGCAGTATTTT. The chain couples TRBV20-1 to TRBJ2-3; D is tentatively TRBD1 or TRBD2 (6 bases each). This CDR3 spans 17 amino acids. Trimming removed 3 bases from V and 0 bases from J, with 19 bases in between. The V gene's germline CDR1 is DFQATT and CDR2 SNEGSKA (reference sequence).

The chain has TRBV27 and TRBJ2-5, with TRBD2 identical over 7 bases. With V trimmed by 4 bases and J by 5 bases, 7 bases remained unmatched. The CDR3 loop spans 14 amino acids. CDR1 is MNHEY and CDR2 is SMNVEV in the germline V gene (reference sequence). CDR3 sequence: CASSSSGIRETQYF. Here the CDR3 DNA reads TGTGCCAGCAGTTCCAGCGGGATCCGGGAGACCCAGTACTTC.

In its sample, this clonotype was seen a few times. CDR3 bases: TGTGCCAGCAGCTTCGGACATAACAAAAACATTCAGTACTTC. Residues: CASSFGHNKNIQYF. The rearrangement uses TRBV7-2 and TRBJ2-4; D might be TRBD1 (5 bases). Trimming stripped 3 bases from V and 3 bases from J, with 9 bases between. There are 14 residues in the CDR3. CDR1 is SGHTA and CDR2 is FQGNSA in the germline V gene.

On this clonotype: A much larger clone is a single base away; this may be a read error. The CDR3 region is CASSLARATGSSGYTF. The CDR3 DNA sequence: TGCGCCAGCAGCTTGGCGCGAGCTACAGGGAGCAGCGGCTACACCTTC. This chain connects TRBV5-1 to TRBJ1-2; perhaps TRBD1 as D (6 bases). V was pared by 0 bases and J by 8 bases, with 20 bases between. The V gene's germline CDR1 is SGHRS and CDR2 YFSETQ. The CDR3 is made up of 16 amino acids.

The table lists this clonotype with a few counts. CDR3 in DNA: TGTGCCAGCAGCAGGAACAACCGTGAAGCTTTCTTT. Protein: CASSRNNREAFF. The chain carries TRBV12-3 or TRBV12-4 and TRBJ1-1; D is uncertain. Between the trimmed V and J ends, which lost 6 bases and 7 bases, there was a span of 12 bases. The length of the CDR3 is 12 residues.

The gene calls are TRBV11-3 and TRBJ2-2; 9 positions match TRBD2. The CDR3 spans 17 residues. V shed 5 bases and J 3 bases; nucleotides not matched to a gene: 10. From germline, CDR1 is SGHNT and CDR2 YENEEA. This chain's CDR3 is CASSPVSSGVYTGELFF. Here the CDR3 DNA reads TGTGCCAGCAGCCCAGTGTCTAGCGGGGTTTACACCGGGGAGCTGTTTTTT.

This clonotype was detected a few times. The CDR3 is CASSLSLAPFTDTQYF. The CDR3 bases are TGTGCCAGCAGCTTATCCCTAGCCCCGTTCACAGATACGCAGTATTTT. V gene TRBV7-2 combines with J gene TRBJ2-3, with D possibly matching TRBD2 (5 bases). Germline V gives CDR1 SGHTA, CDR2 FQGNSA. Trimming left V 2 bases short and J 2 bases short, with 14 bases between. This CDR3 is built from 16 residues.

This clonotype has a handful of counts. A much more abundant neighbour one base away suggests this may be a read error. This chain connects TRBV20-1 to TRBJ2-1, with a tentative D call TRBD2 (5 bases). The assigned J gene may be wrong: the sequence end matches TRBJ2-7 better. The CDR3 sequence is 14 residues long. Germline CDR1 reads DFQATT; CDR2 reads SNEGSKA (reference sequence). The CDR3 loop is CSAVRDRRVNEQYF. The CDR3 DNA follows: TGCAGTGCAGTGAGGGATAGAAGGGTCAATGAGCAGTACTTC.

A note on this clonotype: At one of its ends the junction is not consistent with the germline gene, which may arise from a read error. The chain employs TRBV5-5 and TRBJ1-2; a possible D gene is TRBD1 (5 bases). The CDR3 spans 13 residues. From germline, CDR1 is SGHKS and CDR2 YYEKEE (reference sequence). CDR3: CASSFRTNYGYTF. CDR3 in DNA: TGCGCCAGCAGCTTCAGGACAAACTATGGCTACACCTTC.

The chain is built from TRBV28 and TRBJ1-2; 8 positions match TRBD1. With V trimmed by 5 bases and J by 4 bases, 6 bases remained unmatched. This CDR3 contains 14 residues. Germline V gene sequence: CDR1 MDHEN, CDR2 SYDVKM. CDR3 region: CASSPSDRVYGYTF. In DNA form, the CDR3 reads TGTGCCAGCAGTCCCTCGGACAGGGTCTATGGCTACACCTTC.